This T cell receptor beta chain was obtained from a study of blood T cell repertoires in COVID-19. Turning to the study itself: COVID-19 samples collected from the United States, Italy and Spain covered acute and convalescent phases. From T cells, B-cell-depleted T cells, or PBMCs came the material, which was cDNA or gDNA.

In the study's own analysis: Reference gene primer amplification yielded estimated nucleated cell counts. TCRdb keeps only in-frame clones here, not all; method: immunoSEQ multiplex PCR. D and trimming come from the DNA, and the V and J calls and clone size come from that table. The repertoire includes around 190,000 clones, under 90% of them detected once, and roughly 6.4% sits in the top ten. About this clone itself: Other DNA sequences from this sample encode an identical CDR3 as well.

With V trimmed by 3 bases and J by 4 bases, 4 bases remained unmatched. This CDR3 comprises 14 residues. Looked up from germline, CDR1 is LGHDT and CDR2 is YNNKEL (reference sequence). The sample consisted of peripheral blood. V usage is TRBV3-1 (or the pseudogene TRBV3-2) and J usage is TRBJ1-1; TRBD1 matches 8 bases. The receptor was derived from a man in his sixties with acute or convalescent COVID-19. Here the CDR3 reads CASSQPGGGTEAFF. Written as DNA, the CDR3 is TGTGCCAGCAGCCAGCCAGGGGGCGGCACTGAAGCTTTCTTT.